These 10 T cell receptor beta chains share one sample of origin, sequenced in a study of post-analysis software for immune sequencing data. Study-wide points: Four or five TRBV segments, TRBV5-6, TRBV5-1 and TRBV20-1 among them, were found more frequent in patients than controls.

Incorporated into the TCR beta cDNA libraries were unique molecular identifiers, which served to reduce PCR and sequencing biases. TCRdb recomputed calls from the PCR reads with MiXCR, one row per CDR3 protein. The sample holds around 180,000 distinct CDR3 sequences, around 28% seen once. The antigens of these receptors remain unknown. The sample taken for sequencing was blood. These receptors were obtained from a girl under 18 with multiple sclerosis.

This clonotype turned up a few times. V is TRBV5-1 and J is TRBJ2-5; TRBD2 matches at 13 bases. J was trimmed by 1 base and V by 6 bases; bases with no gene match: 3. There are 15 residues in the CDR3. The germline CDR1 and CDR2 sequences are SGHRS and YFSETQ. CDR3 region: CASTLAGGLQETQYF. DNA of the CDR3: TGCGCCAGCACACTAGCGGGAGGGCTCCAAGAGACCCAGTACTTC.

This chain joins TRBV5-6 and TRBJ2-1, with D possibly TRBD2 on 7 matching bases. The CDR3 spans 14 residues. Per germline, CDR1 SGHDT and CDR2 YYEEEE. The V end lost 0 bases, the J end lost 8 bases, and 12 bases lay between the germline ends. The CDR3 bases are TGTGCCAGCAGCTTGGAAGGGGGGGGCCATGAGCAGTTCTTC. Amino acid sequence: CASSLEGGGHEQFF.

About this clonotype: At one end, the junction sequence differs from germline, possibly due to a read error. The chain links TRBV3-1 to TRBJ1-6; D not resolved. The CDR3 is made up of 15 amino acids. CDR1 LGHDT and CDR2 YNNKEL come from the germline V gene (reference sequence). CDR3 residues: CASNQGSVYNSPLHF. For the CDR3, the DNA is TGTGCCAGCAACCAAGGTTCGGTTTATAATTCACCCCTCCACTTT.

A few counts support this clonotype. The CDR3 sequence is CSASWGGSTDTQYF. CDR3 nucleotides: TGCAGTGCTAGTTGGGGAGGGAGCACAGATACGCAGTATTTT. The chain employs TRBV20-1 and TRBJ2-3; TRBD2 agrees at 7 bases. Germline CDR1 reads DFQATT; CDR2 reads SNEGSKA (reference sequence). V gave up 3 bases and J gave up 0 bases; unmatched junction bases: 3. The CDR3 runs to 14 residues.

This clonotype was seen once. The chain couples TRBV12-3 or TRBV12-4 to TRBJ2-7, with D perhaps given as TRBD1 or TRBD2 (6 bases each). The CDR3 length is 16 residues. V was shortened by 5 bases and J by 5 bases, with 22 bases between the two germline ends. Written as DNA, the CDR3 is TGTGCCAGCAGTCCTCGTCCCGGGATGAGGGGGGACGAGCAGTACTTC. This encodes CASSPRPGMRGDEQYF.

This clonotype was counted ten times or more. CDR3 protein: CSVLAGDTNYGYTF. In nucleotides, the CDR3 is TGCAGCGTTTTGGCGGGGGACACTAACTATGGCTACACCTTC. The chain couples TRBV29-1 to TRBJ1-2; the D gene is possibly TRBD1 (6 bases). The CDR3 is 14 amino acids. Trimming took off 5 bases at V and 0 bases at J, with 13 bases between the two ends. Germline values: CDR1 SQVTM, CDR2 ANQGSEA.

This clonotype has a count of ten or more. The CDR3 nucleotides read TGCAGTGCTAGAACACGAGGGGGCGCAGATAATTCACCCCTCCACTTT. Protein: CSARTRGGADNSPLHF. This chain connects TRBV20-1 to TRBJ1-6; TRBD1 matches 7 bases. Germline V gene lookup returns CDR1 DFQATT and CDR2 SNEGSKA (reference sequence). This CDR3 has 16 residues. V was clipped by 2 bases and J by 5 bases; unmatched bases: 9.

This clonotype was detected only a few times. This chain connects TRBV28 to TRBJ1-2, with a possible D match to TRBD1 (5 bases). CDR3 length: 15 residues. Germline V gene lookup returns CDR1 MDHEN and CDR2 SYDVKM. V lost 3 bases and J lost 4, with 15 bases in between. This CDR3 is CASSLAGGVFYGYTF. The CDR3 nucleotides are TGTGCCAGCAGTTTGGCGGGGGGGGTCTTCTATGGCTACACCTTC.

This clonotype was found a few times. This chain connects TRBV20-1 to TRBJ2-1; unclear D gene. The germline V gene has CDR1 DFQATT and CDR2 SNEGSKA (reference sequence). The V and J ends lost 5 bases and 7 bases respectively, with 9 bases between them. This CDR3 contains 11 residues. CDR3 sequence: CSAQLGNEQFF. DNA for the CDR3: TGCAGTGCTCAGCTCGGGAATGAGCAGTTCTTC.

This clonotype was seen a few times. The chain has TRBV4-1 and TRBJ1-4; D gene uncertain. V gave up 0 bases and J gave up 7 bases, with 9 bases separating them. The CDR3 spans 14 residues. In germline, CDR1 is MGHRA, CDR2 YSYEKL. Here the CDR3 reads CASSQEMFVEKLFF. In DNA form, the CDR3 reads TGCGCCAGCAGCCAAGAAATGTTTGTTGAAAAACTGTTTTTT.